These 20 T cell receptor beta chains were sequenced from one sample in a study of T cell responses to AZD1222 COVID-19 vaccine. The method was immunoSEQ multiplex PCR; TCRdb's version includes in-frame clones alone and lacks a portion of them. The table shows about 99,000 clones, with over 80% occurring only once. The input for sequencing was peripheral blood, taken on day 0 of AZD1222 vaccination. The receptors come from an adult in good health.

Here the CDR3 DNA reads TGTGCCAGCAGCGGAAGACAGGGGACCAACACTGAAGCTTTCTTT. This sequence encodes CASSGRQGTNTEAFF. The chain combines TRBV7-2 with TRBJ1-1; TRBD1 aligns across 8 bases. Germline assignment: CDR1 SGHTA and CDR2 FQGNSA. V shed 5 bases and J 2 bases; nucleotides not matched to a gene: 7. This CDR3 spans 15 amino acids. Full variable domain (outside the CDR3, taken from reference TRBV7-2 and TRBJ1-1): GAGVSQSPSNKVTEKGKDVELRCDPISGHTALYWYRQSLGQGLEFLIYFQGNSAPDKSGLPSDRFSAERTGGSVSTLTIQRTQQEDSAVYLCASSGRQGTNTEAFFGQGTRLTVV.

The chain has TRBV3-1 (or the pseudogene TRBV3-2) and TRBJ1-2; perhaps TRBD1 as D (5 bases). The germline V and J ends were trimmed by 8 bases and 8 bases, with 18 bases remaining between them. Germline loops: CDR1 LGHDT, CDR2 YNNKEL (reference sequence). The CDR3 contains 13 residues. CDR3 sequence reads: CASHGRDGLGYTF. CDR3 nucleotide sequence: TGTGCCAGCCATGGGAGGGACGGCCTAGGCTACACCTTC.

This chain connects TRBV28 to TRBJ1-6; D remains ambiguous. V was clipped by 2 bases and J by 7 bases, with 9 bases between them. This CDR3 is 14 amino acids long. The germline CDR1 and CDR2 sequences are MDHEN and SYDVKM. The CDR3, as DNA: TGTGCCAGCAGTTTAGGGATGGGGAATTCACCCCTCCACTTT. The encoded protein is CASSLGMGNSPLHF.

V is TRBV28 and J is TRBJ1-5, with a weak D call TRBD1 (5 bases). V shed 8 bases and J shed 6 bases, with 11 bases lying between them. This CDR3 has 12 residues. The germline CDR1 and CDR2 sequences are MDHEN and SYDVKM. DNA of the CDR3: TGTGCCAGCCGGGGGGGAAGTCAGCCCCAGCATTTT. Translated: CASRGGSQPQHF.

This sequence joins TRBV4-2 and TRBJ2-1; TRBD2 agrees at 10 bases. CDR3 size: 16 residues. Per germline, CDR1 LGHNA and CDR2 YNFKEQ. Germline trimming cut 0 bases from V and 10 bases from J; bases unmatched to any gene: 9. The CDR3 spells CASSQDGSGGAREQFF. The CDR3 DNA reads TGTGCCAGCAGCCAAGATGGGAGCGGGGGGGCCCGCGAGCAGTTCTTC.

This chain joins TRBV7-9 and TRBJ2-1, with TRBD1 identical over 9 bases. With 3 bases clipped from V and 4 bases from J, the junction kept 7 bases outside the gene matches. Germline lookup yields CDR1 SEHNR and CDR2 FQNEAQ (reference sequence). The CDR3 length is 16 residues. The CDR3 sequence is CASSFYGTGNYNEQFF. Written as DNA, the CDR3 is TGTGCCAGCAGCTTTTACGGGACAGGGAATTACAATGAGCAGTTCTTC.

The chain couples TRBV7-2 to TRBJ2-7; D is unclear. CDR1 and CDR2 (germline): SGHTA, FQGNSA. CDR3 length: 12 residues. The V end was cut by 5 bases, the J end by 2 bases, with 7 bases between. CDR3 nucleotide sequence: TGTGCCAGCAGCCGGTCTACCTACGAGCAGTACTTC. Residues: CASSRSTYEQYF.

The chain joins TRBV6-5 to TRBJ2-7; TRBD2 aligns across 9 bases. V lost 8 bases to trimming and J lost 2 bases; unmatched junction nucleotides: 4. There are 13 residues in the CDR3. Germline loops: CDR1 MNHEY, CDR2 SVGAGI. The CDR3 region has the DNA TGTGCCAGCGTCGCGGGGGGGACCTACGAGCAGTACTTC. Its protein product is CASVAGGTYEQYF.

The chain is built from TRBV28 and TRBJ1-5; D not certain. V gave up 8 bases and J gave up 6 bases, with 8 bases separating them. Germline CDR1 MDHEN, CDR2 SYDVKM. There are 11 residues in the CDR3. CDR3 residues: CASRTSQPQHF. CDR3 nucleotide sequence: TGTGCCAGCCGGACTTCTCAGCCCCAGCATTTT.

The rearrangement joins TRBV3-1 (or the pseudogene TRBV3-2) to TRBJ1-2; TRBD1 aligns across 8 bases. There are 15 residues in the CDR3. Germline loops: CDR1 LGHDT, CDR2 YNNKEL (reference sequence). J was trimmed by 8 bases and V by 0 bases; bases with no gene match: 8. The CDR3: CASSQDRGRRSGYTF. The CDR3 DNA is TGTGCCAGCAGCCAAGACAGGGGGCGCAGATCCGGCTACACCTTC.

This chain's CDR3 is CATSRRLAEDTQYF. The CDR3 bases are TGTGCCACCAGCAGGCGACTAGCGGAAGATACGCAGTATTTT. J is TRBJ2-3 and V is TRBV15; 9 nucleotides line up with TRBD2. After removal of 3 bases from V and 5 bases from J, the junction contained 3 bases not matched to a gene. Germline V lookup: CDR1 LNHNV, CDR2 YYDKDF (reference sequence). CDR3 length equals 14 residues.

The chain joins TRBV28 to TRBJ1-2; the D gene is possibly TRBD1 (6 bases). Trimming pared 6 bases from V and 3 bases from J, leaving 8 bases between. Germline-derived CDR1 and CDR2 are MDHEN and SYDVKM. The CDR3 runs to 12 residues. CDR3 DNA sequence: TGTGCCAGCAGCAACAGGGACTATGGCTACACCTTC. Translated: CASSNRDYGYTF.

In DNA form, the CDR3 reads TGTGCCAGCCAGCGGCAGATGAACACTGAAGCTTTCTTT. Its translation: CASQRQMNTEAFF. This chain connects TRBV6-5 to TRBJ1-1; D ambiguous. Deletions cut 8 bases from V and 0 bases from J, with 10 bases between. This CDR3 has 13 amino acids. CDR1 and CDR2 from the germline V gene are MNHEY and SVGAGI.

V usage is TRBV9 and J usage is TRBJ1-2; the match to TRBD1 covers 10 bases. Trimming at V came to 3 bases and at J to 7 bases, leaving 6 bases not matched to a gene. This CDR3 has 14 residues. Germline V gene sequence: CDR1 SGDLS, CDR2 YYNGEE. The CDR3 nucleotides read TGTGCCAGCAGCGGTACCGGGACAGGGGTTGGCTACACCTTC. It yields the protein CASSGTGTGVGYTF.

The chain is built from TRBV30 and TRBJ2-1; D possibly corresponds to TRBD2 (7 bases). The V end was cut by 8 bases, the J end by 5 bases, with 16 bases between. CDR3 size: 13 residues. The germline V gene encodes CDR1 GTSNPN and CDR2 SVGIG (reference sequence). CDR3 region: CARGASGDNEQFF. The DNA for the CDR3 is TGTGCCCGGGGGGCTAGCGGCGACAATGAGCAGTTCTTC.

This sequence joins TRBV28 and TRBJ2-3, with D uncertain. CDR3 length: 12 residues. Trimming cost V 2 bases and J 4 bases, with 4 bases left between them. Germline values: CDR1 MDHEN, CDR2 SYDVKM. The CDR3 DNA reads TGTGCCAGCAGTTTAAAATCAGATACGCAGTATTTT. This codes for CASSLKSDTQYF.

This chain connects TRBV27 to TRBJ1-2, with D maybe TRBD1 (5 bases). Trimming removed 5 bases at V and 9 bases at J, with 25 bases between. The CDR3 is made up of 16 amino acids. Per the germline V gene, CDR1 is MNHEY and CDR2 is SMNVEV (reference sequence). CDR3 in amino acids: CASSPRPQGSSGSYTF. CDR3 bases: TGTGCCAGCAGTCCCCGACCCCAGGGATCGTCCGGAAGCTACACCTTC.

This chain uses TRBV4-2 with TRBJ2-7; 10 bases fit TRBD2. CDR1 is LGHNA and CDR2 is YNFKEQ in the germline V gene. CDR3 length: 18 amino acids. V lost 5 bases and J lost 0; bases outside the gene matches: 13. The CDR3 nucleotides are TGTGCCAGCAGCGAGCTGGGGAATAGCGGGGGGCCCTCCTACGAGCAGTACTTC. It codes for CASSELGNSGGPSYEQYF.

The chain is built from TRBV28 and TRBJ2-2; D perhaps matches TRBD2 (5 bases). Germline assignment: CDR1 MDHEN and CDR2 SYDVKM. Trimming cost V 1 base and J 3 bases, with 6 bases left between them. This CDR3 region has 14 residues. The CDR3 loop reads CASSLLEDTGELFF. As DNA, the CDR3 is TGTGCCAGCAGTTTATTGGAGGACACCGGGGAGCTGTTTTTT.

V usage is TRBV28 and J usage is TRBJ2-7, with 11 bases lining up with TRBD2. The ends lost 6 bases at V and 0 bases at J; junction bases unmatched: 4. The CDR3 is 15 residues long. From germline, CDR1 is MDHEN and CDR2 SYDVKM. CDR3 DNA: TGTGCCAGCAGCCTTAGCGGGAGGGCCTCCTACGAGCAGTACTTC. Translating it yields CASSLSGRASYEQYF.